This TCR beta chain was recorded in a study of shared clonotypes between healthy human individuals. The study's findings and limits: The study found lower generation probabilities in non-shared clonotypes than in those shared by all four donors.

Trimming removed 4 bases from V and 5 bases from J, with 24 bases in between. CDR1 MGHRA and CDR2 YSYEKL come from the germline V gene. This CDR3 region has 18 residues. Data came from immunoSEQ multiplex PCR; TCRdb stores just in-frame clones and leaves some out. The sample has about 2.4 million clones; more than 85% are singletons. In this sample, this clone turned up a few times. Antigen: not known. The sequencing input was naive CD4+ T cells from PBMCs. Subset noted: CD45RA+ positively selected. This chain connects TRBV4-1 to TRBJ1-5; the D gene is possibly TRBD1 (5 bases). This receptor was obtained from a man aged 18 to 30 in good health. Some clones in this sample may be carry-over from other donors' samples. CDR3 sequence reads: CASSRSGVQAPLDQPQHF. The CDR3 DNA follows: TGCGCCAGCAGCCGTTCGGGGGTACAGGCCCCGCTGGATCAGCCCCAGCATTTT.